One and the same sample provided the 5 T cell receptor beta chains below, sequenced in a study of OX40 agonist ivuxolimab in advanced cancers. TCRdb keeps only in-frame clones here, not all; method: immunoSEQ multiplex PCR. The sample has about 70,000 clones, approximately 78% seen once. The specimen was CD4+ or CD8+ T cells sorted from blood, collected in a trial of the OX40 agonist ivuxolimab. The receptors derive from an adult with an advanced solid tumor such as melanoma, head and neck, liver or kidney cancer.

This clone has a single count. This sequence joins TRBV10-2 and TRBJ1-1; weak D call: TRBD1 (6 bases). CDR1 and CDR2 from the germline V gene are WSHSY and SAAADI. The V and J ends lost 0 bases and 5 bases respectively, with 16 bases between them. The CDR3 is 16 residues long. The CDR3 sequence is CASSESRGTSGTEAFF. As DNA, the CDR3 is TGCGCCAGCAGTGAGTCGAGGGGGACCAGTGGGACTGAAGCTTTCTTT.

V gene TRBV19 combines with J gene TRBJ2-1; 14 nucleotides match TRBD2. V was clipped by 8 bases and J by 8 bases; unmatched bases: 5. This CDR3 is built from 14 residues. Germline V gene data show CDR1 as LNHDA and CDR2 as SQIVND (reference sequence). Here the CDR3 DNA reads TGTGCCAGTCGACAGACTAGCGGGGGGGATGAGCAGTTCTTC. Translating gives CASRQTSGGDEQFF.

The genes are TRBV6-1 and TRBJ2-1; no firm D call. CDR1 is MNHNS and CDR2 is SASEGT in the germline V gene. The length of the CDR3 is 17 residues. V shed 3 bases and J shed 0 bases, with 15 bases lying between them. CDR3 amino acids: CASSDSTLLSSYNEQFF. The DNA for the CDR3 is TGTGCCAGCAGTGATTCAACGCTTTTAAGCTCCTACAATGAGCAGTTCTTC.

The J gene is TRBJ1-5, the V gene TRBV6-1; D unresolved. The CDR3 has 13 residues. From germline, CDR1 is MNHNS and CDR2 SASEGT. The V end lost 4 bases, the J end lost 4 bases, and 8 bases lay between the germline ends. CDR3 in amino acids: CASSVSTNQPQHF. CDR3 DNA: TGTGCCAGCAGTGTGAGCACTAATCAGCCCCAGCATTTT.

This clone was picked up one time. The V gene is TRBV9, the J gene TRBJ2-5; 8 bases map to TRBD1. There are 15 residues in the CDR3. The J segment lost 3 bases and the V segment lost 3 bases, leaving 7 bases of the junction unmatched. The germline CDR1 and CDR2 sequences are SGDLS and YYNGEE. CDR3 sequence reads: CASSEVAGGEETQYF. CDR3 bases: TGTGCCAGCAGCGAGGTGGCAGGGGGCGAAGAGACCCAGTACTTC.